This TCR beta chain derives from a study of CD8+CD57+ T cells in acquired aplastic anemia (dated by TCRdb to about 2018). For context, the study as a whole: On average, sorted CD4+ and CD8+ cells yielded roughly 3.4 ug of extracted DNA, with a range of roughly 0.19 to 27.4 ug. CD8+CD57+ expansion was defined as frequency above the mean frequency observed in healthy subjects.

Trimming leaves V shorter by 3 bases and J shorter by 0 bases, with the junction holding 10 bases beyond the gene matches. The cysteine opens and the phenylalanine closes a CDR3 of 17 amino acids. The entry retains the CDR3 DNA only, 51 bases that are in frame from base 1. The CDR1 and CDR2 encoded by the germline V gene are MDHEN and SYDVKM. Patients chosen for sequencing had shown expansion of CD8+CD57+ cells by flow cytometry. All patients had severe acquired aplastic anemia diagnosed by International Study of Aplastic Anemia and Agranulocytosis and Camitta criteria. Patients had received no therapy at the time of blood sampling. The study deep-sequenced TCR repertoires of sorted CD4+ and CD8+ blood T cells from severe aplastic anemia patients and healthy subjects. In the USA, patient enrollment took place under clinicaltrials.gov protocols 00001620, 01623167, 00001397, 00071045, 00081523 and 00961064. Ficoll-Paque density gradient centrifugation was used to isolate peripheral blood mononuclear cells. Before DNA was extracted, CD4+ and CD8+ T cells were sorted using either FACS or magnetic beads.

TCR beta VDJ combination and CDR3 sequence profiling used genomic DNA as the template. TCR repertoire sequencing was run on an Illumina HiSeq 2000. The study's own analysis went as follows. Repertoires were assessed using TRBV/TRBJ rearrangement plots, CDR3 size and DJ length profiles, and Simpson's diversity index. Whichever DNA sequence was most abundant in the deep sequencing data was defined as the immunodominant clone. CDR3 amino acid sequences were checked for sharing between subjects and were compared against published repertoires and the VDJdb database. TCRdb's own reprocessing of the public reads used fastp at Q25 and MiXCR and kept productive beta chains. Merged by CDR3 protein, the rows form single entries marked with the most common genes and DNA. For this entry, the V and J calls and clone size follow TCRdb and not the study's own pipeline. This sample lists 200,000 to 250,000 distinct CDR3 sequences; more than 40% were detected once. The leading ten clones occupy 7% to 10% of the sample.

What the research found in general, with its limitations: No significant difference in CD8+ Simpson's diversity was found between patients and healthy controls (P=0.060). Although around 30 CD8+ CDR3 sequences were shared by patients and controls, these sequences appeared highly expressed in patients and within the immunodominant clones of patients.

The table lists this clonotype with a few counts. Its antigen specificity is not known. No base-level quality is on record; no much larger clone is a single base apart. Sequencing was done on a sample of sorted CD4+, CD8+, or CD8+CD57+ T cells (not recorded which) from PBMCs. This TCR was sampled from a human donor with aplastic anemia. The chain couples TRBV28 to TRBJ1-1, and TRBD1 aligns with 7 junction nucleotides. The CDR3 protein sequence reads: CASSFDRDSRMNTEAFF. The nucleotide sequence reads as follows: TGTGCCAGCAGTTTTGACCGGGACAGCCGGATGAACACTGAAGCTTTCTTT.